This TCR beta chain was observed in a study of beta chain features in type 1 diabetes. V lost 4 bases, J lost 2 bases, and 8 bases stayed unmatched. The V gene's germline CDR1 is SGHTA and CDR2 FQGNSA. CDR3 size: 19 residues. In the case of this clone: Its antigen is as yet unknown.

Sequencing targeted expressed TCRB transcripts, as all isolated RNA had been reverse transcribed. Method: immunoSEQ multiplex PCR; TCRdb's copy keeps in-frame clones and lacks some. The table lists hundreds of thousands of clones, more than 13% of them singletons, with around 0.04% in the top ten. Study outcomes and limitations: TCRB CDR3s were moderately but significantly shorter in Type 1 diabetes patients in all four CD4+ subsets.

The sequenced sample was naive CD4+ T cells from blood. V and J are TRBV7-2 and TRBJ2-6; 13 bases agree with TRBD2. This sequence originates from a man between 18 and 35 years old with type 1 diabetes. CDR3 residues: CASSSAFGLAGAGANVLTF. Written as DNA, the CDR3 is TGTGCCAGCAGCTCCGCCTTCGGACTAGCGGGAGCTGGGGCCAACGTCCTGACTTTC.